This TCR beta chain comes out of a study of blood T cell repertoires in COVID-19. Study information: COVID-19 samples collected from the United States, Italy and Spain covered acute and convalescent phases. PBMCs, B-cell-depleted T cells, or T cells provided the cDNA or gDNA that made up the material.

In the original processing: Amplification of reference gene primers provided the estimated nucleated cell counts. Here immunoSEQ multiplex PCR was the method, and the copy in TCRdb shows in-frame clones only, minus some. V, J and clone size reflect that table, while D and trimming were determined from the DNA. Here the sample spans some 86,000 clones, 65% to 85% being singletons. The CDR3 contains 12 residues. Germline CDR1 is SGHTS and CDR2 is YDEGEE. V lost 1 base and J lost 11, with 12 bases in between. The sequenced material came from peripheral blood. This chain connects TRBV5-8 to TRBJ1-1; D is uncertain. The TCR was taken from a woman at least 80 years old with active or convalescent COVID-19. The CDR3 is CASSLTGLGAFF. The CDR3 DNA follows: TGTGCCAGCAGCTTGACGGGATTGGGGGCTTTCTTT. Looking up the rest from reference TRBV5-8 and TRBJ1-1 gives the full variable domain: EAGVTQSPTHLIKTRGQQATLRCSPISGHTSVYWYQQALGLGLQFLLWYDEGEERNRGNFPPRFSGRQFPNYSSELNVNALELEDSALYLCASSLTGLGAFFGQGTRLTVV.